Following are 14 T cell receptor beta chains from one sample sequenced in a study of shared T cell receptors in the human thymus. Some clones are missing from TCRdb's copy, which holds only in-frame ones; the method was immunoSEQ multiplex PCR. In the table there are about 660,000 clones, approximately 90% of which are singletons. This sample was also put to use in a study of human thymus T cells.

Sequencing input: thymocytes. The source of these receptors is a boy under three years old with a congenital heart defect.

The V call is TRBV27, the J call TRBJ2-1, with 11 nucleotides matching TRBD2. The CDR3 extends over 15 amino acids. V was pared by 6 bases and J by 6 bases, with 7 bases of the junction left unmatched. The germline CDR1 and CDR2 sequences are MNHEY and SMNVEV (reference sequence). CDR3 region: CASSVTSGSGNEQFF. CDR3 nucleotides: TGTGCCAGCAGCGTTACTAGCGGGAGTGGCAATGAGCAGTTCTTC.

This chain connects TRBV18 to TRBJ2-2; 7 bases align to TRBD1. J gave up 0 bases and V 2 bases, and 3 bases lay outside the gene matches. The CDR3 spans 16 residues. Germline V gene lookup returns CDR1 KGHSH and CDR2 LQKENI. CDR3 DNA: TGTGCCAGCTCACCAGACAGGGAGTCGAACACCGGGGAGCTGTTTTTT. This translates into CASSPDRESNTGELFF.

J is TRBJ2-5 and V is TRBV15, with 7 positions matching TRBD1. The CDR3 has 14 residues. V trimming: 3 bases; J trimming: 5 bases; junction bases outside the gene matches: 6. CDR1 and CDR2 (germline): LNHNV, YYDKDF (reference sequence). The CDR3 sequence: CATSRRGRGETQYF. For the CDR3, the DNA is TGTGCCACCAGCAGGAGGGGGCGCGGGGAGACCCAGTACTTC.

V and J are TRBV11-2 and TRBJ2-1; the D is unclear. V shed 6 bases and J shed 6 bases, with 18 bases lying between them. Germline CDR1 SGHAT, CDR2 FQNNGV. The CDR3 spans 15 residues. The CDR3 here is CASRPSTPGSNEQFF. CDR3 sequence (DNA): TGTGCCAGCAGACCATCAACTCCAGGAAGCAATGAGCAGTTCTTC.

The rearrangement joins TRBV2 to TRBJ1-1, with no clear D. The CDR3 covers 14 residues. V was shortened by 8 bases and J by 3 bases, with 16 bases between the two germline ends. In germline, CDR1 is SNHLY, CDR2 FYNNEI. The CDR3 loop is CASCPTRPDTEAFF. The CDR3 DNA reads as TGTGCCAGCTGCCCCACACGTCCAGACACTGAAGCTTTCTTT. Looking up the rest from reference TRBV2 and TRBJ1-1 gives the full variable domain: EPEVTQTPSHQVTQMGQEVILRCVPISNHLYFYWYRQILGQKVEFLVSFYNNEISEKSEIFDDQFSVERPDGSNFTLKIRSTKLEDSAMYFCASCPTRPDTEAFFGQGTRLTVV.

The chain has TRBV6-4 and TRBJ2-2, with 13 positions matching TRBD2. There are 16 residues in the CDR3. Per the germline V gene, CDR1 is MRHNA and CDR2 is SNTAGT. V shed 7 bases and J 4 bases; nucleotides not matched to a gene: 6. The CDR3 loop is CASMPTSGRSTGELFF. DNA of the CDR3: TGTGCCAGCATGCCGACTAGCGGGAGGTCCACCGGGGAGCTGTTTTTT.

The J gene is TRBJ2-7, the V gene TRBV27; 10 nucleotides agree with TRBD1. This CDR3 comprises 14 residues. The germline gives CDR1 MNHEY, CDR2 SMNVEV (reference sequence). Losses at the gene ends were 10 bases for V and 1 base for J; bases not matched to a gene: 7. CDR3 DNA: TGTGCCATTCCGACAGGGGGCGATTCCTACGAGCAGTACTTC. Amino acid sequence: CAIPTGGDSYEQYF.

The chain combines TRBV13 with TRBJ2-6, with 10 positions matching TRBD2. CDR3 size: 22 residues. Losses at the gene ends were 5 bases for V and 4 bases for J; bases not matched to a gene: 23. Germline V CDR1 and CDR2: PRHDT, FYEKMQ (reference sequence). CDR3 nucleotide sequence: TGTGCCAGCAGCCAGCAGATTACGGTGGGGGGGCTAGCGGGAGCGGGGGCCAACGTCCTGACTTTC. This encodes CASSQQITVGGLAGAGANVLTF.

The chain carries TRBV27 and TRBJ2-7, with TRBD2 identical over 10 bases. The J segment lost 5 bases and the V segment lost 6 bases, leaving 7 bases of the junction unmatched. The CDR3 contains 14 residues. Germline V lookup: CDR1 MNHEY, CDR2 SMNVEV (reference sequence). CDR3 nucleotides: TGTGCCAGCAGGGCCGGACTAGCGGTCCACGAGCAGTACTTC. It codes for CASRAGLAVHEQYF.

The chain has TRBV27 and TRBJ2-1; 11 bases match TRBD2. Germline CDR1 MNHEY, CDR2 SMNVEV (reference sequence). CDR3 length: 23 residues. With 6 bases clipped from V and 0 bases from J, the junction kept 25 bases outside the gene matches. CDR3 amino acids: CASSHKRVGLAGGRQSSYNEQFF. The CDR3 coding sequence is TGTGCCAGCAGCCACAAGCGCGTGGGCTTAGCGGGAGGGCGACAGAGCTCCTACAATGAGCAGTTCTTC.

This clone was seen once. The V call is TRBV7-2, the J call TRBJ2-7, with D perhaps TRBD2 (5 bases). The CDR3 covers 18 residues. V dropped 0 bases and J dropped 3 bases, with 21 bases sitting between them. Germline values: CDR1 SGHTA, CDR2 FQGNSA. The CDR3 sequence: CASSLAAWVRADLYEQYF. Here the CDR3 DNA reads TGTGCCAGCAGCTTAGCTGCTTGGGTGCGAGCGGATCTCTACGAGCAGTACTTC.

For the CDR3, the DNA is TGTGCCAGCAGCTTCAGGGGGCCCACTGAAGCTTTCTTT. This sequence encodes CASSFRGPTEAFF. The gene calls are TRBV5-5 and TRBJ1-1; 8 bases map to TRBD1. The CDR3 consists of 13 residues. The germline V gene has CDR1 SGHKS and CDR2 YYEKEE (reference sequence). Losses at the gene ends were 2 bases for V and 4 bases for J; bases not matched to a gene: 1.

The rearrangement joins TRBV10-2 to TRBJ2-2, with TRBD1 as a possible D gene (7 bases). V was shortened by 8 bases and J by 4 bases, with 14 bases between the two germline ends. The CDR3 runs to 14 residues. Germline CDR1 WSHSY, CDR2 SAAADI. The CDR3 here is CASSRQGGTGELFF. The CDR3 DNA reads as TGCGCCAGCTCAAGACAGGGAGGCACCGGGGAGCTGTTTTTT.

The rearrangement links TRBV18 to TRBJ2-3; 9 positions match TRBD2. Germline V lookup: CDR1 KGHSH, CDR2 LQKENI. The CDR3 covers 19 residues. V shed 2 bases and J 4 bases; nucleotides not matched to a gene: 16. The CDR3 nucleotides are TGTGCCAGCTCACCAAAACCGGGACTAGCCGTGGCCCGCCCAGATACGCAGTATTTT. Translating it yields CASSPKPGLAVARPDTQYF.